These 24 T cell receptor beta chains were sequenced from one sample in a study of blood T cell repertoires in COVID-19. Sequencing used immunoSEQ multiplex PCR; TCRdb keeps in-frame clones, though not all of them. Of some 200,000 clones listed, roughly 82% are singletons. The sample taken for sequencing was peripheral blood. These receptor sequences come from a woman between 40 and 55 years old who had recovered from COVID-19.

V and J are TRBV15 and TRBJ2-7; 7 bases align to TRBD1. V dropped 6 bases and J dropped 3; count of bases not matched to a gene: 11. Germline CDR1 is LNHNV and CDR2 is YYDKDF (reference sequence). The CDR3 runs 15 residues. CDR3 residues: CATSPQGTDIYEQYF. Written as DNA, the CDR3 is TGTGCCACCAGTCCGCAAGGGACAGATATCTACGAGCAGTACTTC.

V usage is TRBV2 and J usage is TRBJ2-5; 8 bases are shared with TRBD2. Germline assignment: CDR1 SNHLY and CDR2 FYNNEI. The CDR3 has 15 amino acids. V shed 8 bases and J 4 bases; nucleotides not matched to a gene: 12. In DNA form, the CDR3 reads TGTGCCAGCCGCCCCGGGAGGGGACCCGGAGAGACCCAGTACTTC. Translated: CASRPGRGPGETQYF.

CDR3 in DNA: TGTGCCAGCAGCTTTTTACCTGGACAGGGGGCTAACACTGAAGCTTTCTTT. It translates to CASSFLPGQGANTEAFF. The gene calls are TRBV7-2 and TRBJ1-1; 11 bases map to TRBD1. The ends lost 3 bases at V and 2 bases at J; junction bases unmatched: 8. There are 17 residues in the CDR3. In germline, CDR1 is SGHTA, CDR2 FQGNSA.

This clone was seen a handful of times. The chain joins TRBV9 to TRBJ2-2; 11 bases line up with TRBD1. Per germline, CDR1 SGDLS and CDR2 YYNGEE. V lost 1 base and J lost 4; bases outside the gene matches: 3. There are 16 residues in the CDR3. As DNA, the CDR3 is TGTGCCAGCAGCGTAACCGGGACAGGGGGCACCGGGGAGCTGTTTTTT. The encoded protein is CASSVTGTGGTGELFF.

J is TRBJ2-2 and V is TRBV5-8; 7 bases fit TRBD2. Germline values: CDR1 SGHTS, CDR2 YDEGEE. The V segment lost 2 bases and the J segment 3 bases; nucleotides outside the gene matches: 4. This CDR3 spans 15 amino acids. CDR3 amino acids: CASSFRGDYTGELFF. DNA of the CDR3: TGTGCCAGCAGCTTCCGGGGGGACTACACCGGGGAGCTGTTTTTT.

V gene TRBV7-8 combines with J gene TRBJ2-7; 7 bases are a match to TRBD1. The germline CDR1 and CDR2 sequences are SGHVS and FQNEAQ. V gave up 2 bases and J gave up 4 bases; unmatched junction bases: 11. This CDR3 is 16 amino acids long. The CDR3 bases are TGTGCCAGCAGCTTACTTTTGTTTCCAGGGGGTTACGAGCAGTACTTC. Residues: CASSLLLFPGGYEQYF.

The rearrangement uses TRBV5-1 and TRBJ2-7; 9 nucleotides match TRBD1. V dropped 4 bases and J dropped 2; count of bases not matched to a gene: 13. The V gene's germline CDR1 is SGHRS and CDR2 YFSETQ. CDR3 length: 17 amino acids. DNA for the CDR3: TGCGCCAGCAGCCCTTGGGGAGGGACAGGGAAAACCTACGAGCAGTACTTC. It encodes CASSPWGGTGKTYEQYF.

V usage is TRBV19 and J usage is TRBJ2-5; 9 bases are shared with TRBD1. CDR1 and CDR2 (germline): LNHDA, SQIVND (reference sequence). CDR3 length equals 14 residues. The ends lost 5 bases at V and 9 bases at J; junction bases unmatched: 10. The DNA of the CDR3 is TGTGCCAGTAGTGCGACAGGGGGGGCCAGGGCCCAGTACTTC. Translation: CASSATGGARAQYF.

This clone has just one count. V and J are TRBV15 and TRBJ2-2; the match to TRBD2 covers 11 bases. V lost 6 bases and J lost 8; bases outside the gene matches: 5. The CDR3 runs to 14 residues. Germline CDR1 reads LNHNV; CDR2 reads YYDKDF (reference sequence). Here the CDR3 reads CATRTSGASGELFF. DNA for the CDR3: TGTGCCACCAGGACTAGCGGGGCTAGTGGGGAGCTGTTTTTT.

The chain has TRBV11-3 and TRBJ2-7; TRBD1 aligns across 7 bases. Losses at the gene ends were 3 bases for V and 3 bases for J; bases not matched to a gene: 8. Looked up from germline, CDR1 is SGHNT and CDR2 is YENEEA. The CDR3 has 15 amino acids. The CDR3 nucleotides are TGTGCCAGCAGCTTTTCGGCGCAGGGGGTCTACGAGCAGTACTTC. The encoded protein is CASSFSAQGVYEQYF.

The genes are TRBV29-1 and TRBJ2-2; TRBD2 agrees at 13 bases. Germline V lookup: CDR1 SQVTM, CDR2 ANQGSEA. The ends lost 7 bases at V and 6 bases at J; junction bases unmatched: 2. This CDR3 is 13 amino acids long. The CDR3 region has the DNA TGCAGCGCAGGACTAGCGGGGGCCGGGGAGCTGTTTTTT. Protein product: CSAGLAGAGELFF.

The V call is TRBV9, the J call TRBJ1-6, with D perhaps TRBD1 (5 bases). The CDR3 length is 16 residues. Germline values: CDR1 SGDLS, CDR2 YYNGEE. The ends were cut back, 3 bases at V and 10 bases at J, with 20 bases in the middle. The CDR3 coding sequence is TGTGCCAGCAGCGAGGCTGGACACAGGACCGGGTCACCCCTCCACTTT. Its translation: CASSEAGHRTGSPLHF.

A word on this clone: The identical CDR3 is also encoded by other nucleotide sequences in the sample. The chain employs TRBV12-3 or TRBV12-4 and TRBJ1-2; D ambiguous. Trimming removed 5 bases at V and 3 bases at J, with 7 bases between. The CDR3 is made up of 12 amino acids. CDR3 sequence: CASSPRDYGYTF. The CDR3 nucleotides are TGTGCCAGCAGTCCCCGGGACTATGGCTACACCTTC.

On this clone: The sample has other DNA sequences that encode this CDR3 too. The V and J genes are TRBV30 and TRBJ2-3; 11 nucleotides match TRBD2. The J segment lost 3 bases and the V segment lost 0 bases, leaving 5 bases of the junction unmatched. Germline CDR1 reads GTSNPN; CDR2 reads SVGIG (reference sequence). The CDR3 totals 16 residues. The CDR3 is CAWSVSRTSGTDTQYF. CDR3 DNA: TGTGCCTGGAGTGTATCCAGGACTAGCGGGACAGATACGCAGTATTTT.

The chain employs TRBV28 and TRBJ2-7; 10 bases fit TRBD1. Unmatched junction bases numbered 8, after V lost 7 bases and J lost 2 bases. This CDR3 is built from 15 residues. Germline CDR1 reads MDHEN; CDR2 reads SYDVKM. CDR3 sequence: CASKSGTGDPYEQYF. CDR3 bases: TGTGCCAGCAAAAGTGGGACAGGGGATCCCTACGAGCAGTACTTC.

The chain combines TRBV11-2 with TRBJ2-3, with 10 bases identical to TRBD2. Trimming cost V 3 bases and J 6 bases; bases outside gene matches: 6. This CDR3 contains 15 residues. Germline assignment: CDR1 SGHAT and CDR2 FQNNGV. The CDR3 DNA is TGTGCCAGCAGCTTTTGGAGCGGGGGGGGTGATACGCAGTATTTT. Encoded protein: CASSFWSGGGDTQYF.

This clone came up once. V usage is TRBV7-9 and J usage is TRBJ1-2; the D is unclear. V dropped 5 bases and J dropped 4 bases, with 11 bases sitting between them. This CDR3 is built from 13 residues. Germline V gene sequence: CDR1 SEHNR, CDR2 FQNEAQ (reference sequence). As DNA, the CDR3 is TGTGCCAGCAGCCCCGGACTGAGCTATGGCTACACCTTC. Translated, it gives CASSPGLSYGYTF.

The rearrangement uses TRBV7-9 and TRBJ1-5; D might be TRBD1 (6 bases). CDR1 is SEHNR, CDR2 FQNEAQ, per germline (reference sequence). Trimming removed 3 bases at V and 4 bases at J, with 10 bases between. The CDR3 has 14 amino acids. The CDR3 DNA is TGTGCCAGCAGCTTCGGGACACAGAATCAGCCCCAGCATTTT. Protein sequence: CASSFGTQNQPQHF.

The chain is built from TRBV11-3 and TRBJ2-7; a weak D match, TRBD2 (7 bases). The CDR3 is 16 residues long. The ends were cut back, 2 bases at V and 6 bases at J, with 20 bases in the middle. Germline lookup yields CDR1 SGHNT and CDR2 YENEEA. CDR3 nucleotides: TGTGCCAGCAGCTTATTGGGGGGGCCCTCCTGGAGCGAGCAGTACTTC. This encodes CASSLLGGPSWSEQYF.

This clone was observed a few times. The chain links TRBV27 to TRBJ2-7; tentatively, D is TRBD1 (5 bases). CDR1 and CDR2 from the germline V gene are MNHEY and SMNVEV (reference sequence). Trimming shortened V by 6 bases and J by 7 bases, and 19 bases separated the two germline ends. This CDR3 is built from 14 residues. CDR3 nucleotides: TGTGCCAGCAGCCGCCAGGGCTTTCCGGAGGAGCAGTACTTC. This sequence encodes CASSRQGFPEEQYF.

Written as DNA, the CDR3 is TGTGCCAGCAGCAAATACAGCCCGTCTAACTATGGCTACACCTTC. It yields the protein CASSKYSPSNYGYTF. The chain combines TRBV21-1 with TRBJ1-2; the table calls TRBD1, which could not be checked here. TRBV21-1 corresponds to a pseudogene. The CDR3 length is 15 residues.

The rearrangement links TRBV7-2 to TRBJ2-5, with D hard to call. Germline CDR1 reads SGHTA; CDR2 reads FQGNSA. V lost 1 base and J lost 3, with 9 bases in between. CDR3 length: 14 residues. The CDR3 DNA is TGTGCCAGCAGCTTAGAGTCTGGAGAAGAGACCCAGTACTTC. This gives the protein CASSLESGEETQYF.

J is TRBJ1-3 and V is TRBV19; 7 positions agree with TRBD1. The V segment lost 4 bases and the J segment 4 bases; nucleotides outside the gene matches: 7. The CDR3 extends over 15 amino acids. The germline V gene encodes CDR1 LNHDA and CDR2 SQIVND (reference sequence). The CDR3 sequence is CASSTSQGSGNTIYF. CDR3 DNA sequence: TGTGCCAGTAGTACTTCACAGGGGTCCGGAAACACCATATATTTT. Full variable domain (outside the CDR3, taken from reference TRBV19 and TRBJ1-3): DGGITQSPKYLFRKEGQNVTLSCEQNLNHDAMYWYRQDPGQGLRLIYYSQIVNDFQKGDIAEGYSVSREKKESFPLTVTSAQKNPTAFYLCASSTSQGSGNTIYFGEGSWLTVV.

This clone has just a few counts. The chain uses TRBV18 and TRBJ2-7; D gene ambiguous. Germline CDR1 KGHSH, CDR2 LQKENI. V was clipped by 3 bases and J by 2 bases, with 11 bases between them. The CDR3 has 14 residues. The CDR3 reads CASSPIPQTYEQYF. Written as DNA, the CDR3 is TGTGCCAGCTCACCCATCCCGCAGACCTACGAGCAGTACTTC.